This T cell receptor (beta chain) was obtained from a study of T cells in Graves' hyperthyroidism and ophthalmopathy. In the study overall: Specimen type is peripheral blood, collected at initial diagnosis prior to any treatment. Study conclusions and caveats: Ophthalmopathy got predicted by the model a median around 6.8 months before its onset.

This clonotype was detected only a few times. Its antigen is as yet unknown. There were TCR beta CDR3 regions amplified from RNA transcripts. First-round RT-PCR with HTBI primers amplified the TCR CDR3 region. Using its own MiXCR run on the multiplex PCR reads, TCRdb lists one record per CDR3 protein. The table includes some 300,000 distinct CDR3 sequences, roughly 18% detected once. Sequencing was performed on blood. The receptor was derived from a man aged 50 to 60 with Graves' ophthalmopathy.

CDR3 nucleotides: TGTGCCAGCAGCTCCCCGGGAGGGATGAGGACAGATACGCAGTATTTT. It encodes CASSSPGGMRTDTQYF. The chain has TRBV7-9 and TRBJ2-3, with 8 bases matching TRBD2. The CDR3 totals 16 residues. Germline CDR1 reads SEHNR; CDR2 reads FQNEAQ (reference sequence). V shed 4 bases and J 3 bases; nucleotides not matched to a gene: 9.